This paragraph covers one TCR beta chain sequence. Its antigen remains unknown. Deletions cut 2 bases from V and 10 bases from J, with 26 bases between. Germline V gene lookup returns CDR1 MNHEY and CDR2 SVGAGI. The CDR3 length is 17 residues. This record belongs to a study of blood T cells in healthy people across ages. Overall study: Template-switching capture recovered about one barcoded beta molecule per two T cells.

The authors ran a second PCR of about 6 to 12 cycles using a sample-barcoded 5' primer and a J-beta primer mix. Tags on each cDNA molecule came from a template-switch adaptor with 12 random nucleotides. Sequencing yielded, for each sample, at least 2.5 million paired-end reads carrying CDR3. TCRdb recomputed calls from the 5' RACE reads with MiXCR, one row per CDR3 protein. The repertoire includes 720,000 or so distinct CDR3 sequences, about 43% of them detected once, and roughly 30% sits in the top ten. Overall study findings and caveats: Unknown donor CMV status possibly confounded expanded clonotype changes.

Sequencing was carried out using blood. This sequence was found in an older man in good health. This chain joins TRBV6-5 and TRBJ1-2; perhaps TRBD1 as D (5 bases). The CDR3 here is CASSYGIQGASLLPYTF. In DNA form, the CDR3 reads TGTGCCAGCAGTTACGGGATCCAGGGAGCTTCTTTGCTTCCCTACACCTTC.